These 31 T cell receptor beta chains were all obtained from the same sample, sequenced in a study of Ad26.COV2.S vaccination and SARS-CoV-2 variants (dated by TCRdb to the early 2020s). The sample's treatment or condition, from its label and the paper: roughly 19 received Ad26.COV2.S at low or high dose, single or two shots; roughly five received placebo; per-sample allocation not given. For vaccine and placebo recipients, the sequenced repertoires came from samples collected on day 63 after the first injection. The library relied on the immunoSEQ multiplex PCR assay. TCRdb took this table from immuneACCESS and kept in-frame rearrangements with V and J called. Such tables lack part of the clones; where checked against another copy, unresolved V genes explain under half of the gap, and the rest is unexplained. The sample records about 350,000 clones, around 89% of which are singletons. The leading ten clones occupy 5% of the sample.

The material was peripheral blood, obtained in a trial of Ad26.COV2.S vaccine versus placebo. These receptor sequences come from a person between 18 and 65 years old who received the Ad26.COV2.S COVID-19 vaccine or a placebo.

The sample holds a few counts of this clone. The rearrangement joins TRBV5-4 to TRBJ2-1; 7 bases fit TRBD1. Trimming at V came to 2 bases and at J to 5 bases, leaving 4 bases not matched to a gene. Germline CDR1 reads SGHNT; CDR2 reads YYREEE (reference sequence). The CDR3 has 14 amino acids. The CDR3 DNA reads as TGTGCCAGCAGCTTAACAGGGGCGGACAATGAGCAGTTCTTC. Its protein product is CASSLTGADNEQFF.

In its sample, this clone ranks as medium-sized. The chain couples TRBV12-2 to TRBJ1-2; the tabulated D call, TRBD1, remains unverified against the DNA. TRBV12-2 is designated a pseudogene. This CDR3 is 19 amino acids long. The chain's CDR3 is CASRQAYSGTGGQNYGYTF. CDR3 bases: TGTGCAAGTCGCCAAGCTTATAGCGGGACAGGGGGCCAAAACTATGGCTACACCTTC.

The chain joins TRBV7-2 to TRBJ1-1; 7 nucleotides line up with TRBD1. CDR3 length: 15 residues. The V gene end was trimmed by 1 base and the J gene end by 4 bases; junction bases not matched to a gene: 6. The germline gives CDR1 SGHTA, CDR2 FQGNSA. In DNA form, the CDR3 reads TGTGCCAGCAGCTTAGAGTTTTCAGGGGGCACTGAAGCTTTCTTT. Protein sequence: CASSLEFSGGTEAFF.

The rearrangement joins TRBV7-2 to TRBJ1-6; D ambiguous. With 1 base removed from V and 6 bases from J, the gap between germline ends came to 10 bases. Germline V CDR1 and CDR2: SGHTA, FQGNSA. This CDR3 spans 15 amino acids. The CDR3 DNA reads TGTGCCAGCAGCTTAGGATCACAAACTAATTCACCCCTCCACTTT. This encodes CASSLGSQTNSPLHF.

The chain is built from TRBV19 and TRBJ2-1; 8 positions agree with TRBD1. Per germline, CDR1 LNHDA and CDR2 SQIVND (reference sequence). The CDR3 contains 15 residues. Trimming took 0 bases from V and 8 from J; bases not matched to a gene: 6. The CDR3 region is CASSIETGARDEQFF. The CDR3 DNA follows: TGTGCCAGTAGTATAGAGACAGGGGCCCGTGATGAGCAGTTCTTC. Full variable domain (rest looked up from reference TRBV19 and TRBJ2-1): DGGITQSPKYLFRKEGQNVTLSCEQNLNHDAMYWYRQDPGQGLRLIYYSQIVNDFQKGDIAEGYSVSREKKESFPLTVTSAQKNPTAFYLCASSIETGARDEQFFGPGTRLTVL.

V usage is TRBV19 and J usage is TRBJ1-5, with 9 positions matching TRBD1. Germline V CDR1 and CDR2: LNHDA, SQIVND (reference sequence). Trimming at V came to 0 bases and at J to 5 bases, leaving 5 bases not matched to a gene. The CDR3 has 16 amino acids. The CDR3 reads CASSIEEGTGYQPQHF. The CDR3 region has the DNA TGTGCCAGTAGTATAGAAGAGGGGACAGGGTATCAGCCCCAGCATTTT.

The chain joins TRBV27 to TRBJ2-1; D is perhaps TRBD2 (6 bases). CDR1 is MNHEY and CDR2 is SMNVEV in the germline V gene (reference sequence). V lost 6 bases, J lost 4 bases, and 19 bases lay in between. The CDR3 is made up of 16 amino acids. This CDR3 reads CASSSLTRDLYNEQFF. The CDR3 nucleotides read TGTGCCAGCAGCTCACTTACCCGGGACTTGTACAATGAGCAGTTCTTC.

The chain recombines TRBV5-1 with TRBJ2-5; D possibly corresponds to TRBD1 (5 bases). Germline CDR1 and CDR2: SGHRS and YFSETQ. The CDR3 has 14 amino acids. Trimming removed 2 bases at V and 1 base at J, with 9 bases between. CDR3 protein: CASSLGALQETQYF. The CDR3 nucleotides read TGCGCCAGCAGCTTAGGGGCACTCCAAGAGACCCAGTACTTC. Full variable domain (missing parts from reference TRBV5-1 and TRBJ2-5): KAGVTQTPRYLIKTRGQQVTLSCSPISGHRSVSWYQQTPGQGLQFLFEYFSETQRNKGNFPGRFSGRQFSNSRSEMNVSTLELGDSALYLCASSLGALQETQYFGPGTRLLVL.

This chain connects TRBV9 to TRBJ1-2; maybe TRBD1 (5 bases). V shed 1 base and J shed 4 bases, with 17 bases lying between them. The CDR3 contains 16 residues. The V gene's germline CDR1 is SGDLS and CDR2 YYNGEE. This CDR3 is CASSVTAGGLSYGYTF. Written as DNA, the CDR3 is TGTGCCAGCAGCGTAACGGCTGGGGGGTTAAGCTATGGCTACACCTTC.

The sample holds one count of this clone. The CDR3 sequence is CAISEGSYNSPLHF. CDR3 in DNA: TGTGCCATCAGCGAGGGCTCCTATAATTCACCCCTCCACTTT. The gene calls are TRBV10-3 and TRBJ1-6; D remains unclear. Trimming took 6 bases from V and 0 from J, leaving 6 bases between them. Germline CDR1 reads ENHRY; CDR2 reads SYGVKD. This CDR3 has 14 residues.

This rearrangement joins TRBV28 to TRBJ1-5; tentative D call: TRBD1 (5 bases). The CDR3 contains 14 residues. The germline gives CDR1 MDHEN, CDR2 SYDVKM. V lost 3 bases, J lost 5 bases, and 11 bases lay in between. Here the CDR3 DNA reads TGTGCCAGCAGTTTCGGGGGGTACGATCAGCCCCAGCATTTT. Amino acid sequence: CASSFGGYDQPQHF.

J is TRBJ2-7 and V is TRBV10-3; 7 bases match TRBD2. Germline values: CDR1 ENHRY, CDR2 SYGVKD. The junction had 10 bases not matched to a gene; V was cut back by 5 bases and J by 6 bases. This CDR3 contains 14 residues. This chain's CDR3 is CAISREGASGEQYF. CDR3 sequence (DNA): TGTGCCATCAGTAGGGAAGGTGCTAGCGGCGAGCAGTACTTC.

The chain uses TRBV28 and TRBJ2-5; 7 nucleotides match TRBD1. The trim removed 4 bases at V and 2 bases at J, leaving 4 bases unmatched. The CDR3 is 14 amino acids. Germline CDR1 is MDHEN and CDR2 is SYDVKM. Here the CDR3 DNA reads TGTGCCAGCAGTTCGGGACAGATTCAAGAGACCCAGTACTTC. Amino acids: CASSSGQIQETQYF.

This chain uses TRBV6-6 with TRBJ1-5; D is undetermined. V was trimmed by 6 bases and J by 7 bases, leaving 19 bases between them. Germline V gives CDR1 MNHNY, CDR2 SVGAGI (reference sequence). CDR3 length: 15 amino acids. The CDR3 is CASSTRAHPGQPQHF. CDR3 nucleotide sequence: TGTGCCAGCAGCACCCGGGCCCATCCTGGGCAGCCCCAGCATTTT.

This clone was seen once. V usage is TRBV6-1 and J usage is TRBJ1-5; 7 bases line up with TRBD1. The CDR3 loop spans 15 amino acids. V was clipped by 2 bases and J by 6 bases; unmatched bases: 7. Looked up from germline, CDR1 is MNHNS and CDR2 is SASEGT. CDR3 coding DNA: TGTGCCAGCAGTGAACGACAGGGCGCGACTCAGCCCCAGCATTTT. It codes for CASSERQGATQPQHF.

The CDR3 region is CASSSQGLYNSPLHF. CDR3 DNA sequence: TGTGCCAGCAGCTCACAGGGCCTCTATAATTCACCCCTCCACTTT. This chain joins TRBV7-2 and TRBJ1-6; tentatively, D is TRBD1 (6 bases). With 4 bases removed from V and 3 bases from J, the gap between germline ends came to 10 bases. CDR3 length equals 15 residues. The germline V gene has CDR1 SGHTA and CDR2 FQGNSA. Full variable domain (missing parts from reference TRBV7-2 and TRBJ1-6): GAGVSQSPSNKVTEKGKDVELRCDPISGHTALYWYRQSLGQGLEFLIYFQGNSAPDKSGLPSDRFSAERTGGSVSTLTIQRTQQEDSAVYLCASSSQGLYNSPLHFGNGTRLTVT.

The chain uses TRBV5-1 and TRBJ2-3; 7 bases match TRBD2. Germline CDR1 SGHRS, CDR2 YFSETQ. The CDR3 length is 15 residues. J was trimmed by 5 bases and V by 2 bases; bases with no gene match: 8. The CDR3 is CASSFGSRGRDTQYF. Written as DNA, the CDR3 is TGCGCCAGCAGCTTTGGATCGCGGGGGAGAGATACGCAGTATTTT.

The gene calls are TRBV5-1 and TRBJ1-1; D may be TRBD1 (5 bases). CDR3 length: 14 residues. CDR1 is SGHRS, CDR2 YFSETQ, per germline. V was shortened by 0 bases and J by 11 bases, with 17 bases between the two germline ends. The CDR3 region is CASSLGPGTSWAFF. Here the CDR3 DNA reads TGCGCCAGCAGCTTGGGACCAGGGACCTCTTGGGCTTTCTTT.

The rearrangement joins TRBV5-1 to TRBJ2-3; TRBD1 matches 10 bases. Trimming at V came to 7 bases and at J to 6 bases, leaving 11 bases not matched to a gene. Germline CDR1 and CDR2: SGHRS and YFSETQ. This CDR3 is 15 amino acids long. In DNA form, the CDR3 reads TGCGCCAGCCGGGACAGGGGCGACCCGAGGGATACGCAGTATTTT. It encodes CASRDRGDPRDTQYF.

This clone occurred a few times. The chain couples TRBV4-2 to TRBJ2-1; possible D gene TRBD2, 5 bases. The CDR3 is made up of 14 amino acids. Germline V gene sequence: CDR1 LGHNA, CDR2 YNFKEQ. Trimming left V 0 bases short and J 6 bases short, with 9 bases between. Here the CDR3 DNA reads TGTGCCAGCAGCCAAGATTCAGAGGGCAATGAGCAGTTCTTC. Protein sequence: CASSQDSEGNEQFF.

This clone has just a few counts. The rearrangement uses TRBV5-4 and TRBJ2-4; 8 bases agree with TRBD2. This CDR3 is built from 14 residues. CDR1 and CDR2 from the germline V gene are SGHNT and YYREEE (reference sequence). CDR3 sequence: CAIHSGVAKNIQYF. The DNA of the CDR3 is TGTGCTATCCATAGCGGGGTAGCCAAAAACATTCAGTACTTC.

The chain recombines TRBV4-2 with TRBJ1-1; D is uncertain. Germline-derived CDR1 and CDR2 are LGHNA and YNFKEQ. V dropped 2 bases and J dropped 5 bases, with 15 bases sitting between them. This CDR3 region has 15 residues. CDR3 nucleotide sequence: TGTGCCAGCAGCCAACCCGGTGGAGGCGGGACTGAAGCTTTCTTT. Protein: CASSQPGGGGTEAFF.

The CDR3 DNA follows: TGTGCCAGCAATGGGGGAGGAACTTCTCAGCCCCAGCATTTT. Translation gives CASNGGGTSQPQHF. The chain carries TRBV2 and TRBJ1-5; a possible D gene is TRBD1 (5 bases). The CDR3 is 14 residues long. V lost 7 bases and J lost 6, with 16 bases in between. Germline-derived CDR1 and CDR2 are SNHLY and FYNNEI.

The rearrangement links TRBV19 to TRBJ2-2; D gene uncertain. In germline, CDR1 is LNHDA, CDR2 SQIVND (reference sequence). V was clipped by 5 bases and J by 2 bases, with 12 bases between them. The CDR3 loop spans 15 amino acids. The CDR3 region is CASSVSGPNTGELFF. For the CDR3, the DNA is TGTGCCAGTAGTGTAAGTGGACCTAACACCGGGGAGCTGTTTTTT.

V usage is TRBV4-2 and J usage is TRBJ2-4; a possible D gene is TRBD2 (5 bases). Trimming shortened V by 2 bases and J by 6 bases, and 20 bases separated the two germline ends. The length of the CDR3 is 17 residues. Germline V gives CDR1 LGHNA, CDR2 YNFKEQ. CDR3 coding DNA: TGTGCCAGCAGCCAAATCGTGACTGGGGAGAGAGGAAACATTCAGTACTTC. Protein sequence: CASSQIVTGERGNIQYF.

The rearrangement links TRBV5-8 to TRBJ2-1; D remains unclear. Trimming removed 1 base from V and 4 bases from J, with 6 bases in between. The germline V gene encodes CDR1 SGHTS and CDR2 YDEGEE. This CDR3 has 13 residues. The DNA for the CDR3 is TGTGCCAGCAGCTTGACAGAGTACAATGAGCAGTTCTTC. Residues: CASSLTEYNEQFF. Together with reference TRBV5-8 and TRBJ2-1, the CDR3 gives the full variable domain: EAGVTQSPTHLIKTRGQQATLRCSPISGHTSVYWYQQALGLGLQFLLWYDEGEERNRGNFPPRFSGRQFPNYSSELNVNALELEDSALYLCASSLTEYNEQFFGPGTRLTVL.

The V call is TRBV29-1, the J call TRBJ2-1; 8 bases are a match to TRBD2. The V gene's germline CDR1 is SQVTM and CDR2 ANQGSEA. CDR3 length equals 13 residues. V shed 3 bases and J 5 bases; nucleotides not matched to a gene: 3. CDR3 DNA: TGCAGCGTTGACAGCGGGAGTGACAATGAGCAGTTCTTC. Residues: CSVDSGSDNEQFF.

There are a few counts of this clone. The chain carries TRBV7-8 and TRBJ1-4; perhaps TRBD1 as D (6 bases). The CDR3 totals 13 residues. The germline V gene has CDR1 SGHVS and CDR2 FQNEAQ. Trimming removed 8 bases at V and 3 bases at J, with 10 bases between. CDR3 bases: TGTGCCAGCGGACGGACAGCTAATGAAAAACTGTTTTTT. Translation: CASGRTANEKLFF. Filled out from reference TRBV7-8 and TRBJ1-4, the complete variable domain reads GAGVSQSPRYKVAKRGQDVALRCDPISGHVSLFWYQQALGQGPEFLTYFQNEAQLDKSGLPSDRFFAERPEGSVSTLKIQRTQQEDSAVYLCASGRTANEKLFFGSGTQLSVL.

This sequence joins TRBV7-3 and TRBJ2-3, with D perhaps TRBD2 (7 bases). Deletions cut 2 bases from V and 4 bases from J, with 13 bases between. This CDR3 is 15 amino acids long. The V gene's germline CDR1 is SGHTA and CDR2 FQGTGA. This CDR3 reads CASSLEGGTADTQYF. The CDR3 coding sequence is TGTGCCAGCAGCTTAGAGGGGGGGACGGCAGATACGCAGTATTTT.

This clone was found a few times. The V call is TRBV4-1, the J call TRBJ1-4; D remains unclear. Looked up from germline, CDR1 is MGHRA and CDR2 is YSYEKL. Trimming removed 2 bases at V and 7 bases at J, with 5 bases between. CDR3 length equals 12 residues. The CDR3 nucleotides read TGCGCCAGCAGCCAAACGGGTGAAAAACTGTTTTTT. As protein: CASSQTGEKLFF.

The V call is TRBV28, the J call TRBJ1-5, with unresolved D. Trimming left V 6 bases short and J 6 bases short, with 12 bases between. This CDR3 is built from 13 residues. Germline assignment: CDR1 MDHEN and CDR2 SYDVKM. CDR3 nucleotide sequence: TGTGCCAGCAGCCTCCTTCGGGTTCAGCCCCAGCATTTT. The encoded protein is CASSLLRVQPQHF.